The entry that follows covers one T cell receptor beta chain sequence. This clonotype was counted a few times. Its antigen is still unknown. Per-base qualities were not stored, and no clone one base away is much larger. This entry is derived from a study of T cell repertoires in cytomegalovirus infection (dated 2019 in TCRdb). Turning to the overall study: Alongside well-studied HLA-B-restricted epitopes, the peptide stimulations were aimed at recently identified HLA-C-restricted CMV epitopes, whose presentation resists viral immunomodulation. Donor HLA type was relevant to the analysis, because carriage of CMV infection together with the matching HLA type was indicated by public TCR beta signatures. General study outcomes and caveats: Carriers of CMV infection plus the relevant HLA type were discriminated by the cumulative frequency of public TCR beta family members in the study cohort and in an independent 352-donor cohort. The ex vivo response was dominated by HLA-C-restricted CMV-specific TCR beta clonotypes, which also provided the single most frequent clonotype in two of eight donors.

In light of the paper, this sample's treatment or condition label describes: in vitro stimulation with specific CMV peptide epitopes to enrich CMV-specific T cells. The reads were generated on an Illumina HiSeq 1500. Through fastp at Q25 and MiXCR, TCRdb rebuilt clones from the public reads, retaining in-frame beta chains. Entries that share a CDR3 protein sequence are merged under the most common genes and DNA. Within this sample are hundreds of thousands of distinct CDR3 sequences, with roughly 36% of them counted one time only. Clones ranked in the top ten supply over 15% of the sample. The material was cultured PBMCs, obtained from culture after CMV antigen stimulation. The sequence derives from a human donor in good health (CMV status not recorded). Some clones in this sample may be carry-over from other donors' samples.

The CDR3 loop reads CASSQDGNTGELFF. The base sequence is TGTGCCAGCAGCCAGGACGGGAACACCGGGGAGCTGTTTTTT. The chain couples TRBV7-2 to TRBJ2-2, with the D gene call left open. At the junction V is shortened by 5 bases and J by 1 base, with 8 bases in between. CDR1 and CDR2 were assigned from the germline V gene as SGHTA and FQGNSA. The CDR3 holds 14 amino acids from the cysteine to the phenylalanine. The entry retains the CDR3 DNA only, 42 bases that are in frame from base 1. Beyond the CDR3, the reference TRBV7-2 and TRBJ2-2 genes provide the residues; the full variable domain reads: GAGVSQSPSNKVTEKGKDVELRCDPISGHTALYWYRQSLGQGLEFLIYFQGNSAPDKSGLPSDRFSAERTGGSVSTLTIQRTQQEDSAVYLCASSQDGNTGELFFGEGSRLTVL.